This T cell receptor beta chain was sequenced during a study of CD8 T cells in Susac syndrome (dated by TCRdb to the late 2010s). For the wider study: Whether CD8+ T cell activation and differentiation in Susac syndrome was antigen driven was tested using repertoire sequencing.

Turning to this clonotype: Its antigen is unknown. No much larger clone is present one base from it, and per-base qualities are unavailable.

Peripheral blood CD8+ and CD4+ T cells from healthy donors, Susac syndrome patients and multiple sclerosis patients were profiled by high-throughput TCR beta sequencing. The multiple sclerosis controls were treatment-naive patients who had stable or active relapsing-remitting disease and met the revised McDonald criteria. Bulk CD8+ and CD4+ T cells were purified by magnetic negative isolation, whereas CD8+ TEMRA cells were enriched by FACS. Blood was collected in EDTA tubes and processed within 24 hours, with PBMCs isolated through density gradient centrifugation. PBMCs destined for TCR sequencing were cryopreserved in liquid nitrogen and later thawed in a 37 °C water bath. Purity of sorted or isolated CD4+, CD8+ and CD8+ TEMRA cells was at least 90%. According to the germline V gene, CDR1 reads LGHNA and CDR2 reads YSLEER. The CDR3 starts with the cysteine, ends with the phenylalanine, and has 14 residues. Only CDR3 DNA remains: 42 bases, in frame from the first base. Ends trimmed: V by 3 bases, J by 7 bases; bases unmatched to a gene: 8.

RNA was extracted using the RNeasy kit, and roughly 0.45 to 1 ug of the RNA was reverse transcribed with random hexamers. TCR beta CDR3 regions were amplified with the immunoSEQ multiplex PCR assay covering 54 Vbeta and 13 Jbeta segments. Bias from PCR amplification was corrected by using a synthetic template baseline for primer optimization and for computational correction. The source study handled its data this way. Reads were assigned to V, D and J genes according to IMGT and analyzed in immunoSEQ Analyzer, with only productive sequences retained. Clonality was computed as one minus Shannon entropy normalized by log2 of the number of productive unique sequences. For each patient and control, public and private clones were evaluated among the 100 most prevalent clones. Clones were defined as Susac-specific if absent from the healthy and MS cohorts, from around 1,000 published viral clones and from other ImmuneACCESS disease sequences. TCRdb itself trimmed the public reads at Q25 with fastp, ran MiXCR and retained productive beta chains. Identical CDR3 protein sequences are pooled into one entry, listed with their most common genes and DNA. These V and J calls are TCRdb output, not the study's own analysis. Within this sample are roughly 130,000 distinct CDR3 sequences, with about 95% of them counted one time only. The ten largest clones capture around 0.12% of the sample.

The research as a whole found: The study acknowledged that relatively few individuals were included in the TCR sequencing and HLA analysis.

The sequenced sample consisted of CD4+ T cells from PBMCs. The V gene is TRBV4-3 and the J gene is TRBJ1-2; 7 bases in the junction line up with TRBD1. The sequence derives from a human donor with multiple sclerosis. The nucleotide sequence is given as TGCGCCAGCAGCCATGAACCGGGACAGCGTGGCTACACCTTC. Protein translation: CASSHEPGQRGYTF.